This T cell receptor beta chain was recorded in a study of shared clonotypes between healthy human individuals. Measured with immunoSEQ multiplex PCR; TCRdb has only the in-frame clones, and not every one. The repertoire consists of some 630,000 clones, with roughly 78% occurring once and the leading ten covering about 2%. The CDR3 has 17 residues. Sequenced input: memory CD4+ T cells sorted from blood. Specified subset: CD45RA-negative fraction. The sequence derives from a woman between 25 and 40 years old in good health. V and J are TRBV21-1 and TRBJ2-7; TRBD1, the table's D call, was not compared with the DNA. TRBV21-1 is reported as a pseudogene. The CDR3 here is CASSSRLKGPISYEQYF. In DNA, the CDR3 is TGTGCCAGCAGCTCCCGTCTTAAGGGGCCGATCTCCTACGAGCAGTACTTC.